The 10 T cell receptor beta chains presented below share a single source sample, sequenced in a study of PD-L1 blockade in urothelial cancer. Assay: immunoSEQ multiplex PCR; the TCRdb copy retains only in-frame clones and omits some. There are 95,000 to 100,000 clones in the sample; around 86% occur only once, and about 2% lies in the top ten. Time point described: pretreatment peripheral blood. Specimen: PBMCs, collected around atezolizumab (anti-PD-L1) treatment. Receptors were obtained from a man between 60 and 70 years old with urothelial cancer.

CDR3 nucleotides: TGTGCCATCAGTGGTGGAGTTTCCTACGAGCAGTACTTC. It yields the protein CAISGGVSYEQYF. The V gene is TRBV10-3, the J gene TRBJ2-7; D gene unclear. The germline V gene has CDR1 ENHRY and CDR2 SYGVKD. The CDR3 runs 13 residues. Trimming stripped 4 bases from V and 1 base from J, with 8 bases between.

The chain links TRBV9 to TRBJ1-2; the match to TRBD1 covers 8 bases. V lost 3 bases to trimming and J lost 2 bases; unmatched junction nucleotides: 6. The CDR3 is 15 residues long. Germline V gene data show CDR1 as SGDLS and CDR2 as YYNGEE. CDR3 bases: TGTGCCAGCAGCGCGACAGGGGCCTCAAACTATGGCTACACCTTC. Protein product: CASSATGASNYGYTF.

This chain links TRBV16 with TRBJ1-5; possibly TRBD1 for D (6 bases). Trimming left V 4 bases short and J 7 bases short, with 26 bases between. This CDR3 has 18 residues. The germline CDR1 and CDR2 sequences are KGHSY and FQNENV. The CDR3 protein is CASSPPAGRGGVRQPQHF. In DNA, the CDR3 is TGTGCCAGCAGCCCACCAGCGGGTAGAGGGGGGGTACGGCAGCCCCAGCATTTT.

The chain links TRBV9 to TRBJ1-2; 7 positions agree with TRBD1. V shed 3 bases and J 8 bases; nucleotides not matched to a gene: 13. This CDR3 is 15 amino acids long. Germline V gene data show CDR1 as SGDLS and CDR2 as YYNGEE. DNA of the CDR3: TGTGCCAGCAGCGCCTCTACGTTGGACAGGAAGGGCTACACCTTC. This sequence encodes CASSASTLDRKGYTF. The complete variable domain, with remaining parts taken from reference TRBV9 and TRBJ1-2, reads DSGVTQTPKHLITATGQRVTLRCSPRSGDLSVYWYQQSLDQGLQFLIQYYNGEERAKGNILERFSAQQFPDLHSELNLSSLELGDSALYFCASSASTLDRKGYTFGSGTRLTVV.

The chain employs TRBV14 and TRBJ2-7, with a tentative D call TRBD1 (6 bases). This CDR3 comprises 15 residues. V gave up 1 base and J gave up 0 bases, with 10 bases separating them. Germline lookup yields CDR1 SGHDN and CDR2 FVKESK. The chain's CDR3 is CASSQGQDFSYEQYF. In DNA form, the CDR3 reads TGTGCCAGCAGCCAAGGACAGGACTTCTCCTACGAGCAGTACTTC. The full variable domain, completed using reference TRBV14 and TRBJ2-7, is EAGVTQFPSHSVIEKGQTVTLRCDPISGHDNLYWYRRVMGKEIKFLLHFVKESKQDESGMPNNRFLAERTGGTYSTLKVQPAELEDSGVYFCASSQGQDFSYEQYFGPGTRLTVT.

The chain employs TRBV11-2 and TRBJ2-2, with 8 nucleotides matching TRBD2. Germline V CDR1 and CDR2: SGHAT, FQNNGV. The CDR3 spans 17 residues. J gave up 2 bases and V 4 bases, and 9 bases lay outside the gene matches. The CDR3, as DNA: TGTGCCAGCAGCTCCTTCGGTTTAGCGGGAAACACCGGGGAGCTGTTTTTT. Protein sequence: CASSSFGLAGNTGELFF. Supplemented by reference TRBV11-2 and TRBJ2-2, the full variable domain reads EAGVAQSPRYKIIEKRQSVAFWCNPISGHATLYWYQQILGQGPKLLIQFQNNGVVDDSQLPKDRFSAERLKGVDSTLKIQPAKLEDSAVYLCASSSFGLAGNTGELFFGEGSRLTVL.

The chain has TRBV6-6 and TRBJ2-1; TRBD1 might be the D (6 bases). The CDR3 loop spans 13 amino acids. V was shortened by 3 bases and J by 10 bases, with 13 bases between the two germline ends. Germline loops: CDR1 MNHNY, CDR2 SVGAGI (reference sequence). DNA of the CDR3: TGTGCCAGCAGTTATTACGGGCAGGGGGAGCAGTTCTTC. It is translated as CASSYYGQGEQFF.

CDR3 DNA sequence: TGCGCCAGCAGCTTGGAGGCGGGGGGCTTAGATACGCAGTATTTT. This encodes CASSLEAGGLDTQYF. The rearrangement links TRBV5-1 to TRBJ2-3; 8 positions match TRBD2. CDR3 length: 15 residues. Losses at the gene ends were 0 bases for V and 5 bases for J; bases not matched to a gene: 5. CDR1 and CDR2 from the germline V gene are SGHRS and YFSETQ. The variable domain in full, completed from reference TRBV5-1 and TRBJ2-3, reads KAGVTQTPRYLIKTRGQQVTLSCSPISGHRSVSWYQQTPGQGLQFLFEYFSETQRNKGNFPGRFSGRQFSNSRSEMNVSTLELGDSALYLCASSLEAGGLDTQYFGPGTRLTVL.

The chain carries TRBV27 and TRBJ2-7; tentatively, D is TRBD2 (6 bases). This CDR3 is built from 13 residues. CDR1 and CDR2 from the germline V gene are MNHEY and SMNVEV (reference sequence). The germline V and J ends were trimmed by 0 bases and 7 bases, with 10 bases remaining between them. CDR3 DNA: TGTGCCAGCAGTTTATCGGGGGGAGTTGAGCAGTACTTC. Residues: CASSLSGGVEQYF.

The rearrangement uses TRBV25-1 and TRBJ2-7; TRBD2 agrees at 9 bases. The CDR3 is 15 amino acids. Trimming cost V 4 bases and J 7 bases; bases outside gene matches: 11. Germline lookup yields CDR1 MGHDK and CDR2 SYGVNS. The CDR3 bases are TGTGCCAGCAGTGGGGGGACTAGCACCATAGGGGAGCAGTACTTC. It specifies CASSGGTSTIGEQYF.